The present entry profiles one T cell receptor (beta chain) with its context. In terms of age and location, participants ranged from roughly 18 to 89 years and lived in around 22 US areas. These data come from a study of blood T cell repertoires in COVID-19. Across the study: Specimens from acute and convalescent COVID-19 originated in the United States, Italy and Spain.

The CDR3 contains 17 residues. Deletions cut 8 bases from V and 0 bases from J, with 20 bases between. The V gene's germline CDR1 is MDHEN and CDR2 SYDVKM. The data were produced by immunoSEQ multiplex PCR, yet TCRdb's version contains in-frame clones alone and is incomplete. The data contain roughly 130,000 clones, around 84% of them singletons. The V gene is TRBV28, the J gene TRBJ1-3; tentatively, D is TRBD1 (6 bases). The sequencing sample was made of PBMCs or T cells enriched from blood (not recorded which). The origin of this receptor is a woman aged 25 to 39 who had recovered from COVID-19. In DNA, the CDR3 is TGTGCCAGCCCGTTCGCAGGGGTCTTCTTCTCTGGAAACACCATATATTTT. It translates to CASPFAGVFFSGNTIYF.